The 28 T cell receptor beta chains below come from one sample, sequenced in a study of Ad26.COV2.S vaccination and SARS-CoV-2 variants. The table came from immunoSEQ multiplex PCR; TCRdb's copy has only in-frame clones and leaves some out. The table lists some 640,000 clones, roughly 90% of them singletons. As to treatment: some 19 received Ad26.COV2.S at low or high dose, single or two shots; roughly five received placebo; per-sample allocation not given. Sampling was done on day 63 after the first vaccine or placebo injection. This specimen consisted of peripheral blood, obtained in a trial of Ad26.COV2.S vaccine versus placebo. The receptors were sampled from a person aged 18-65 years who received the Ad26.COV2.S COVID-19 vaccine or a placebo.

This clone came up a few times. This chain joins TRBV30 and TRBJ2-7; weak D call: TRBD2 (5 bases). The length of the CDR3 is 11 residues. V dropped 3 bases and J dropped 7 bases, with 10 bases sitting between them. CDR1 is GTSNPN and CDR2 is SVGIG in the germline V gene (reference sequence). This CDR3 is CAWREVREQYF. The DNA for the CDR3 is TGTGCCTGGAGGGAGGTTAGGGAGCAGTACTTC.

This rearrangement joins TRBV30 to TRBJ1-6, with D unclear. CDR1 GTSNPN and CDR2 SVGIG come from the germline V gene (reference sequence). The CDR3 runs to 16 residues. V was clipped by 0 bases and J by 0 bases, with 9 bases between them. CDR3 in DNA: TGTGCCTGGAGTGTAGGTCAGAGCTCCTATAATTCACCCCTCCACTTT. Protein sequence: CAWSVGQSSYNSPLHF.

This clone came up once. The CDR3 sequence: CASSEPHRGQTGANVLTF. In DNA form, the CDR3 reads TGTGCCAGCAGCGAGCCGCACAGGGGGCAGACTGGGGCCAACGTCCTGACTTTC. The rearrangement links TRBV9 to TRBJ2-6; 9 nucleotides line up with TRBD1. The CDR3 length is 18 residues. J gave up 2 bases and V 3 bases, and 9 bases lay outside the gene matches. Germline CDR1 and CDR2: SGDLS and YYNGEE.

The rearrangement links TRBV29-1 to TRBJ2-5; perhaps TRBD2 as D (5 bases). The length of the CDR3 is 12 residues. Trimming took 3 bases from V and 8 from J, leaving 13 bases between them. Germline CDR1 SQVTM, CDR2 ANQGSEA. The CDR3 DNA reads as TGCAGCGTTGAGGAGACGGGGAGTACCCAGTACTTC. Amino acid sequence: CSVEETGSTQYF.

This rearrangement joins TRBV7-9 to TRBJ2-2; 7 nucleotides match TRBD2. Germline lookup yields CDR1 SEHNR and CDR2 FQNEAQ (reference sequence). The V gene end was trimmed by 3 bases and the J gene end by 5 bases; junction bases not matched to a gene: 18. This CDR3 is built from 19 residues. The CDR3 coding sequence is TGTGCCAGCAGCTTTGGAGCACCTCAGGTGACTAGCACTACCGGGGAGCTGTTTTTT. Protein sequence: CASSFGAPQVTSTTGELFF. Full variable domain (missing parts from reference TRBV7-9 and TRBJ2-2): DTGVSQNPRHKITKRGQNVTFRCDPISEHNRLYWYRQTLGQGPEFLTYFQNEAQLEKSRLLSDRFSAERPKGSFSTLEIQRTEQGDSAMYLCASSFGAPQVTSTTGELFFGEGSRLTVL.

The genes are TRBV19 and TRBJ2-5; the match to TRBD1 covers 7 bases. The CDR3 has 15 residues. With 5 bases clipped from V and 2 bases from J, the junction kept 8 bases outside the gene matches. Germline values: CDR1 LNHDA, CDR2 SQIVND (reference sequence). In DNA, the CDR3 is TGTGCCAGTAGTCCCGGGACAGTGGTTCAAGAGACCCAGTACTTC. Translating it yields CASSPGTVVQETQYF.

The CDR3 here is CACRGGSPNYGYTF. The CDR3 DNA is TGTGCCTGTAGGGGCGGGAGTCCTAACTATGGCTACACCTTC. This chain uses TRBV30 with TRBJ1-2, with D possibly matching TRBD1 (5 bases). The germline gives CDR1 GTSNPN, CDR2 SVGIG (reference sequence). CDR3 length: 14 amino acids. V dropped 6 bases and J dropped 0 bases, with 14 bases sitting between them. The whole variable domain, remainder taken from reference TRBV30 and TRBJ1-2, is SQTIHQWPATLVQPVGSPLSLECTVEGTSNPNLYWYRQAAGRGLQLLFYSVGIGQISSEVPQNLSASRPQDRQFILSSKKLLLSDSGFYLCACRGGSPNYGYTFGSGTRLTVV.

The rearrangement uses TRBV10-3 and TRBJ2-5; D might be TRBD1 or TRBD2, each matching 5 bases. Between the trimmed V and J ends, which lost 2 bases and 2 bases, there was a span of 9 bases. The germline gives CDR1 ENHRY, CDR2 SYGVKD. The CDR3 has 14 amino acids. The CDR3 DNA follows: TGTGCCATCAGTGAGCGGGGCAGTCAAGAGACCCAGTACTTC. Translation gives CAISERGSQETQYF.

The CDR3 nucleotides read TGTGCCAGCTCAGGGGACAGGTCGTCCTACAATGAGCAGTTCTTC. It translates to CASSGDRSSYNEQFF. This chain links TRBV18 with TRBJ2-1; 8 bases fit TRBD1. This CDR3 region has 15 residues. The V gene's germline CDR1 is KGHSH and CDR2 LQKENI. Unmatched junction bases numbered 4, after V lost 5 bases and J lost 1 base.

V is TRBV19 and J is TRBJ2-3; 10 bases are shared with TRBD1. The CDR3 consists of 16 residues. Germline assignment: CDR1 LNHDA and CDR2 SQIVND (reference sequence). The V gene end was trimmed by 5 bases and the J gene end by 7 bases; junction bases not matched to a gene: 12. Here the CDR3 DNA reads TGTGCCAGTAGTGTCCCGGGACAGGGGATGGTGAATACGCAGTATTTT. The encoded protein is CASSVPGQGMVNTQYF.

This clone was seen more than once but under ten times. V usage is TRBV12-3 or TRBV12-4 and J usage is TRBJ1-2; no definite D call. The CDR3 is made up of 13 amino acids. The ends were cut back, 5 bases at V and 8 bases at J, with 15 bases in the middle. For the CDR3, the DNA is TGTGCCAGCAGTCCCCAACGGGAGGTAGGCTACACCTTC. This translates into CASSPQREVGYTF.

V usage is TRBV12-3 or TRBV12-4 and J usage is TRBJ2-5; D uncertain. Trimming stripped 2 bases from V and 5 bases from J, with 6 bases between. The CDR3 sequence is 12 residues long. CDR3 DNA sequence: TGTGCCAGCAGTTTAAGTGTGGAGACCCAGTACTTC. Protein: CASSLSVETQYF.

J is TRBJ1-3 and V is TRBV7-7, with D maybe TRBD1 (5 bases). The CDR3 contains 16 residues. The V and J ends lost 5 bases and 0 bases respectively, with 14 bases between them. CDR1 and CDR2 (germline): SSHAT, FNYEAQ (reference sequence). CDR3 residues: CASSPGKESSGNTIYF. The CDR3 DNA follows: TGTGCCAGCAGCCCAGGGAAGGAGTCCTCTGGAAACACCATATATTTT.

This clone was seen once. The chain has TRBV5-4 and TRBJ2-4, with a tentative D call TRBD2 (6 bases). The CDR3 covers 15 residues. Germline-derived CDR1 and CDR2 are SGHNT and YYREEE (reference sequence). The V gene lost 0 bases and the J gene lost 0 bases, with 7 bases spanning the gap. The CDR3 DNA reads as TGTGCCAGCAGCTTGGGGGGACTAGCCAAAAACATTCAGTACTTC. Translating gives CASSLGGLAKNIQYF.

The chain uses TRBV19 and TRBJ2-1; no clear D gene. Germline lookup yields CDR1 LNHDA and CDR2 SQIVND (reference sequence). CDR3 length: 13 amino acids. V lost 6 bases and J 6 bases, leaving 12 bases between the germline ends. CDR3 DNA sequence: TGTGCCAGTAGCATCCTTCAGGCCAATGAGCAGTTCTTC. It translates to CASSILQANEQFF.

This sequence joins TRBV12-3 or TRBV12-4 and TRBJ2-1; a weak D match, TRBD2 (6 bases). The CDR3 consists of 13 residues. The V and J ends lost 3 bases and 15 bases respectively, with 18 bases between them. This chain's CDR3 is CASSFGTAWAAFF. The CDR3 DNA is TGTGCCAGCAGTTTCGGGACTGCCTGGGCGGCGTTCTTC.

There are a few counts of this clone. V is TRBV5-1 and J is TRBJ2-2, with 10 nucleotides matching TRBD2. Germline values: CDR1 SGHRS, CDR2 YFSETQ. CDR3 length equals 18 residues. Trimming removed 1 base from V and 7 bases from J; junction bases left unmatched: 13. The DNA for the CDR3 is TGCGCCAGCAGCTTGAGGGAGAGGTCTAGCGGGAGTGACGGGGAGCTGTTTTTT. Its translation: CASSLRERSSGSDGELFF.

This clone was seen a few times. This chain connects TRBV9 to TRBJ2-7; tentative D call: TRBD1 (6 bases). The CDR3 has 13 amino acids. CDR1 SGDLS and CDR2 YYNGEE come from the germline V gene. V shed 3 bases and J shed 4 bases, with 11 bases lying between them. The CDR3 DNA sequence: TGTGCCAGCAGCGATTCGAGGGGGTACGAGCAGTACTTC. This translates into CASSDSRGYEQYF.

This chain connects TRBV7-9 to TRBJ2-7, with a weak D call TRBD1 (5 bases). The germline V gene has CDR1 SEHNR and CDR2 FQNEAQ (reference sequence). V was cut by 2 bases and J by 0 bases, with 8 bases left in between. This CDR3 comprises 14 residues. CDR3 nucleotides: TGTGCCAGCAGCTTATTAGGGGACTCCTACGAGCAGTACTTC. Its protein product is CASSLLGDSYEQYF.

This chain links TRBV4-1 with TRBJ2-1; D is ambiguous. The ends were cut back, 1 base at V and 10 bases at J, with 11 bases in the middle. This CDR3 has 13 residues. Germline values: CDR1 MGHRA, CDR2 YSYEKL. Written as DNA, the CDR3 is TGCGCCAGCAGCCAAGTTTTGAGCGAGGAGCAGTTCTTC. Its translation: CASSQVLSEEQFF.

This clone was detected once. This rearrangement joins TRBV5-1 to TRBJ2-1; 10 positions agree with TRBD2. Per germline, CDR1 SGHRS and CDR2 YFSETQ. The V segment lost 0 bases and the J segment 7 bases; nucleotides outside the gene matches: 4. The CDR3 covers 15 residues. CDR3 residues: CASSLALAGVNEQFF. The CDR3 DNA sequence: TGCGCCAGCAGCTTGGCGCTAGCGGGAGTGAATGAGCAGTTCTTC. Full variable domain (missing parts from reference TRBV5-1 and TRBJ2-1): KAGVTQTPRYLIKTRGQQVTLSCSPISGHRSVSWYQQTPGQGLQFLFEYFSETQRNKGNFPGRFSGRQFSNSRSEMNVSTLELGDSALYLCASSLALAGVNEQFFGPGTRLTVL.

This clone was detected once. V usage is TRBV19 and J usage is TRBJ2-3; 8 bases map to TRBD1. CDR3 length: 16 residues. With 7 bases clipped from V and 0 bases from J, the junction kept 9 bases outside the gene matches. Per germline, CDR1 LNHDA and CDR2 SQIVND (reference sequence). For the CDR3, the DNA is TGTGCCAGTACATGGACAGGGCAGTTTAGCACAGATACGCAGTATTTT. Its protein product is CASTWTGQFSTDTQYF.

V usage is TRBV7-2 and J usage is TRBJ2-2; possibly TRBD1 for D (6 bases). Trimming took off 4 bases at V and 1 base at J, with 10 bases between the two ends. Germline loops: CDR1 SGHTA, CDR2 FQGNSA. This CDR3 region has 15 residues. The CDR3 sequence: CASSSPGQNTGELFF. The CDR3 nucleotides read TGTGCCAGCAGCTCTCCGGGACAGAACACCGGGGAGCTGTTTTTT.

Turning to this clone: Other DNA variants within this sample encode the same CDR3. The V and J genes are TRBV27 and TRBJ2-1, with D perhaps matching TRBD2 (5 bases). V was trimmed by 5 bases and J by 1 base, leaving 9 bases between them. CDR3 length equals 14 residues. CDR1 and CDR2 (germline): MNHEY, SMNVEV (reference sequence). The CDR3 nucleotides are TGTGCCAGCAGTCCCGGAGGATCCTACAATGAGCAGTTCTTC. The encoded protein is CASSPGGSYNEQFF.

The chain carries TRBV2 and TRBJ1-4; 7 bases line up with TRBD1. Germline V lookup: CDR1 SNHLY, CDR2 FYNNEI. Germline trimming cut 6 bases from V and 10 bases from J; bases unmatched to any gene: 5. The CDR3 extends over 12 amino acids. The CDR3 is CASSDRVGKLFF. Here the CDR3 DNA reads TGTGCCAGCAGCGACAGGGTGGGAAAACTGTTTTTT.

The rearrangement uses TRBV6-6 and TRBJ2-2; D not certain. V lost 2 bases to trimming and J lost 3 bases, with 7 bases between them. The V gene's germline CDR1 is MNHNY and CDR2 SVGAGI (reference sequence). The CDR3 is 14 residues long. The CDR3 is CASSYLGYTGELFF. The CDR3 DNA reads TGTGCCAGCAGTTACCTGGGATACACCGGGGAGCTGTTTTTT.

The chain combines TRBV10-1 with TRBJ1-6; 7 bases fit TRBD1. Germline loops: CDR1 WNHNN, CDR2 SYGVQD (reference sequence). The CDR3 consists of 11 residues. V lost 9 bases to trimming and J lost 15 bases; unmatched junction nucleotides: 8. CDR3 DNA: TGCGCCAGAAGAGGGACAGCCGGCCTCCACTTT. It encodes CARRGTAGLHF.

CDR3 in DNA: TGTGCCAGCAGAACCGAGACAGGGAGGCGCACCGGGGAGCTGTTTTTT. This sequence encodes CASRTETGRRTGELFF. The V call is TRBV2, the J call TRBJ2-2; D may be TRBD1 (7 bases). CDR1 SNHLY and CDR2 FYNNEI come from the germline V gene. With 6 bases removed from V and 4 bases from J, the gap between germline ends came to 18 bases. This CDR3 has 16 amino acids.